The 27 T cell receptor beta chains listed next were all sequenced from one sample in a study of response to subunit inactivated influenza vaccine. TCRdb reprocessed the RT-PCR reads with MiXCR, giving one entry per CDR3 protein. This sample has fewer than 600,000 distinct CDR3 sequences, with about 7.2% found just once. The sample here was PBMCs from blood, taken 23 months after vaccination. The receptor source for this set is a man between 50 and 69 years old who received an inactivated influenza vaccine.

The chain carries TRBV7-2 and TRBJ1-6; D remains ambiguous. V was pared by 2 bases and J by 13 bases, with 9 bases between. This CDR3 is built from 12 residues. Germline V gives CDR1 SGHTA, CDR2 FQGNSA. CDR3 bases: TGTGCCAGCAGCTTACTTCTGGGTCCCCTCCACTTT. Translated: CASSLLLGPLHF.

The sample holds many counts of this clonotype. The chain uses TRBV12-3 or TRBV12-4 and TRBJ2-1, with 10 bases matching TRBD1. Trimming at V came to 5 bases and at J to 5 bases, leaving 6 bases not matched to a gene. The CDR3 runs 15 residues. The CDR3 loop reads CASSPDRGAHNEQFF. In nucleotides, the CDR3 is TGTGCCAGCAGTCCGGACAGGGGGGCCCACAATGAGCAGTTCTTC.

This clonotype was detected many times. The chain combines TRBV25-1 with TRBJ1-2, with D hard to call. The V gene's germline CDR1 is MGHDK and CDR2 SYGVNS. V was cut by 2 bases and J by 4 bases, with 2 bases left in between. The CDR3 totals 11 residues. CDR3 protein: CASSEAYGYTF. The CDR3 bases are TGTGCCAGCAGTGAAGCCTATGGCTACACCTTC.

J is TRBJ2-3 and V is TRBV6-1; 9 nucleotides align to TRBD1. Germline V gene lookup returns CDR1 MNHNS and CDR2 SASEGT. Trimming at V came to 4 bases and at J to 7 bases, leaving 9 bases not matched to a gene. The CDR3 is made up of 15 amino acids. CDR3 bases: TGTGCCAGCAGTGCAACCGGGACAGGGAGCAATACGCAGTATTTT. The encoded protein is CASSATGTGSNTQYF.

This clonotype appeared many times. The chain is built from TRBV15 and TRBJ1-6, with 9 bases fitting TRBD1. CDR1 is LNHNV and CDR2 is YYDKDF in the germline V gene (reference sequence). The ends lost 0 bases at V and 7 bases at J; junction bases unmatched: 7. The CDR3 contains 17 residues. CDR3 in DNA: TGTGCCACCAGCAGAGATCCTCCACAGGGGGCGAATTCACCCCTCCACTTT. Translating gives CATSRDPPQGANSPLHF.

This clonotype was observed many times. The chain employs TRBV12-3 or TRBV12-4 and TRBJ2-7; no firm D call. The CDR3 length is 13 residues. Trimming removed 5 bases from V and 2 bases from J, with 10 bases in between. CDR3 residues: CASSATETYEQYF. CDR3 coding DNA: TGTGCCAGCAGTGCGACTGAGACCTACGAGCAGTACTTC.

The sample holds many counts of this clonotype. V usage is TRBV7-2 and J usage is TRBJ2-7; 10 bases match TRBD1. The germline V gene encodes CDR1 SGHTA and CDR2 FQGNSA. The CDR3 length is 14 residues. The trim removed 5 bases at V and 4 bases at J, leaving 5 bases unmatched. The CDR3 DNA reads as TGTGCCAGCAGCCGAGACAGGGGGCAATACGAGCAGTACTTC. This gives the protein CASSRDRGQYEQYF.

This clonotype was counted a few times. The chain joins TRBV20-1 to TRBJ2-7; perhaps TRBD2 as D (5 bases). CDR3 length equals 17 residues. The V end lost 0 bases, the J end lost 2 bases, and 20 bases lay between the germline ends. CDR1 and CDR2 (germline): DFQATT, SNEGSKA (reference sequence). This CDR3 is CSARDFLAGNAAYEQYF. DNA of the CDR3: TGCAGTGCTAGAGATTTCCTTGCGGGCAACGCCGCCTACGAGCAGTACTTC.

For the CDR3, the DNA is TGTGCCAGCAGCCAAGCGATCGGATACAATGAGCAGTTCTTC. Protein: CASSQAIGYNEQFF. The V and J genes are TRBV4-2 and TRBJ2-1; D is undetermined. Looked up from germline, CDR1 is LGHNA and CDR2 is YNFKEQ. This CDR3 has 14 amino acids. Trimming took off 1 base at V and 4 bases at J, with 8 bases between the two ends.

In its sample, this clonotype was seen a few times. V and J are TRBV4-3 and TRBJ2-6, with TRBD1 as a possible D gene (5 bases). This CDR3 comprises 17 residues. Germline V gene data show CDR1 as LGHNA and CDR2 as YSLEER. V was trimmed by 0 bases and J by 0 bases, leaving 9 bases between them. The CDR3 sequence: CASSQEGHTSGANVLTF. The CDR3 coding sequence is TGCGCCAGCAGCCAAGAAGGACACACCTCTGGGGCCAACGTCCTGACTTTC.

The chain is built from TRBV20-1 and TRBJ2-3, with TRBD2 identical over 13 bases. Germline V gene sequence: CDR1 DFQATT, CDR2 SNEGSKA (reference sequence). The CDR3 spans 15 residues. Trimming took 5 bases from V and 4 from J; bases not matched to a gene: 6. The CDR3 nucleotides are TGCAGTGCTCCTAGACTAGCGGGAGGTGCAGATACGCAGTATTTT. This codes for CSAPRLAGGADTQYF.

This clonotype was seen repeatedly, ten times or more. The chain recombines TRBV5-1 with TRBJ1-2; D call uncertain. V lost 0 bases and J 7 bases, leaving 10 bases between the germline ends. The germline CDR1 and CDR2 sequences are SGHRS and YFSETQ. The CDR3 runs to 13 residues. The CDR3 sequence: CASSLAGKSGYTF. Written as DNA, the CDR3 is TGCGCCAGCAGCTTGGCCGGGAAGTCTGGCTACACCTTC.

This clonotype came up many times. V is TRBV18 and J is TRBJ2-2; D is unresolved. This CDR3 comprises 13 residues. Trimming removed 6 bases from V and 6 bases from J, with 11 bases in between. Per germline, CDR1 KGHSH and CDR2 LQKENI. CDR3 amino acids: CASSDVIAGELFF. CDR3 in DNA: TGTGCCAGCTCCGACGTCATCGCCGGGGAGCTGTTTTTT.

This clonotype was seen a few times. This chain connects TRBV20-1 to TRBJ2-3; 9 nucleotides line up with TRBD2. Germline V gene data show CDR1 as DFQATT and CDR2 as SNEGSKA (reference sequence). The CDR3 length is 16 residues. Trimming at V came to 6 bases and at J to 2 bases, leaving 12 bases not matched to a gene. The CDR3 loop is CSADYRASGDTDTQYF. As DNA, the CDR3 is TGCAGTGCCGACTACCGGGCTAGCGGGGACACAGATACGCAGTATTTT.

The V call is TRBV6-2 or TRBV6-3, the J call TRBJ1-5; D unclear. The CDR3 has 10 amino acids. Looked up from germline, CDR1 is MNHEY and CDR2 is SVGEGT. Trimming took off 10 bases at V and 9 bases at J, with 10 bases between the two ends. The DNA of the CDR3 is TGTGCCACGATTCAGTGGCCCCAGCATTTT. Translation: CATIQWPQHF.

This clonotype was observed many times. The CDR3 DNA reads TGTGCCAGCAGCTTACCGGGACAGGGTTTCCACGAGCAGTACTTC. As protein: CASSLPGQGFHEQYF. The chain has TRBV7-8 and TRBJ2-7; the match to TRBD1 covers 9 bases. The V gene's germline CDR1 is SGHVS and CDR2 FQNEAQ. V was pared by 2 bases and J by 5 bases, with 7 bases of the junction left unmatched. This CDR3 spans 15 amino acids.

Comment on this clonotype: A much larger clone lies a single base off, so this may be a read error. This CDR3 fails to terminate in the conserved phenylalanine or tryptophan, so it likely reflects a read error. The chain combines TRBV29-1 with TRBJ1-2; D uncertain. The germline V gene has CDR1 SQVTM and CDR2 ANQGSEA. The CDR3 contains 13 residues. The ends were cut back, 2 bases at V and 0 bases at J, with 7 bases in the middle. CDR3 in DNA: TGCAGCGTTGAACAGACATCTAACTATGGCTACACCATC. This translates into CSVEQTSNYGYTI.

This clonotype was observed at least ten times. V and J are TRBV28 and TRBJ2-3; D unresolved. Trimming removed 6 bases from V and 0 bases from J, with 10 bases in between. CDR1 is MDHEN and CDR2 is SYDVKM in the germline V gene. CDR3 length equals 14 residues. The CDR3: CASSRSFSTDTQYF. Here the CDR3 DNA reads TGTGCCAGCAGCCGGTCTTTTAGCACAGATACGCAGTATTTT.

This chain's CDR3 is CASSIGGIAYNEQFF. In DNA form, the CDR3 reads TGTGCCAGTAGTATAGGGGGGATCGCCTACAATGAGCAGTTCTTC. The rearrangement joins TRBV19 to TRBJ2-1, with D perhaps being TRBD1 or TRBD2 (5 bases each). The CDR3 is made up of 15 amino acids. The V and J ends lost 1 base and 2 bases respectively, with 9 bases between them. Per the germline V gene, CDR1 is LNHDA and CDR2 is SQIVND (reference sequence).

This clonotype appeared many times. The chain uses TRBV6-2 or TRBV6-3 and TRBJ2-1; D may be TRBD1 (6 bases). Germline-derived CDR1 and CDR2 are MNHEY and SVGEGT. The germline V and J ends were trimmed by 4 bases and 10 bases, with 11 bases remaining between them. The CDR3 sequence is 12 residues long. CDR3 sequence reads: CASSFTGIEQFF. CDR3 in DNA: TGTGCCAGCAGTTTCACAGGGATAGAGCAGTTCTTC.

This clonotype was picked up a small number of times. This sequence joins TRBV9 and TRBJ2-3, with 8 bases identical to TRBD2. After removal of 2 bases from V and 3 bases from J, the junction contained 8 bases not matched to a gene. There are 16 residues in the CDR3. CDR1 and CDR2 (germline): SGDLS, YYNGEE. The CDR3 DNA sequence: TGTGCCAGCAGCGTCCTCGCGGGAGGATGGACAGATACGCAGTATTTT. This codes for CASSVLAGGWTDTQYF.

This clonotype was seen many times. The rearrangement joins TRBV7-2 to TRBJ1-6; D is possibly TRBD1 (5 bases). The CDR3 has 14 amino acids. Germline CDR1 and CDR2: SGHTA and FQGNSA. Trimming shortened V by 5 bases and J by 7 bases, and 12 bases separated the two germline ends. The CDR3 region has the DNA TGTGCCAGCAGCCAAACAGGAAACAATTCACCCCTCCACTTT. Translation gives CASSQTGNNSPLHF.

The CDR3 region is CASSSFGTSGRKANEQFF. The CDR3 coding sequence is TGTGCCAGCAGTTCCTTCGGGACTAGCGGGAGAAAGGCCAATGAGCAGTTCTTC. The J gene is TRBJ2-1, the V gene TRBV11-1; 14 bases match TRBD2. Unmatched junction bases numbered 13, after V lost 6 bases and J lost 6 bases. This CDR3 contains 18 residues. The germline gives CDR1 SGHAT, CDR2 FQDESV (reference sequence).

This clonotype was observed a handful of times. The gene calls are TRBV7-9 and TRBJ2-5, with TRBD2 matching 8 bases. V lost 8 bases and J lost 5; bases outside the gene matches: 7. CDR3 length: 13 amino acids. Germline-derived CDR1 and CDR2 are SEHNR and FQNEAQ (reference sequence). The CDR3 nucleotides are TGTGCCAGCGCCCCGAGCGGGAGTGAGACCCAGTACTTC. Its protein is CASAPSGSETQYF.

The chain recombines TRBV5-6 with TRBJ2-2; D tentatively reads TRBD1 or TRBD2 (5 bases each). This CDR3 has 14 amino acids. The V and J ends lost 4 bases and 4 bases respectively, with 11 bases between them. Germline-derived CDR1 and CDR2 are SGHDT and YYEEEE. DNA for the CDR3: TGTGCCAGCAGCCCGGGGACCATCACCGGGGAGCTGTTTTTT. Translated: CASSPGTITGELFF.

V gene TRBV7-8 combines with J gene TRBJ2-1; possibly TRBD2 for D (5 bases). The CDR3 has 16 residues. Per germline, CDR1 SGHVS and CDR2 FQNEAQ. V lost 2 bases to trimming and J lost 10 bases, with 21 bases between them. CDR3: CASSLTNVAMGLEQFF. The CDR3 DNA is TGTGCCAGCAGCTTAACCAACGTAGCGATGGGATTAGAGCAGTTCTTC. The entire variable domain, with the rest obtained from reference TRBV7-8 and TRBJ2-1, is as follows: GAGVSQSPRYKVAKRGQDVALRCDPISGHVSLFWYQQALGQGPEFLTYFQNEAQLDKSGLPSDRFFAERPEGSVSTLKIQRTQQEDSAVYLCASSLTNVAMGLEQFFGPGTRLTVL.

The rearrangement joins TRBV14 to TRBJ2-5, with TRBD1 matching over 7 bases. Germline V gives CDR1 SGHDN, CDR2 FVKESK. J was trimmed by 2 bases and V by 8 bases; bases with no gene match: 11. This CDR3 comprises 15 residues. The CDR3 sequence: CASGPRQGSQETQYF. The CDR3, as DNA: TGTGCCAGCGGCCCGAGACAGGGATCACAAGAGACCCAGTACTTC.